The 7 T cell receptor beta chains given below trace back to one sample, sequenced in a study of T cell responses to AZD1222 COVID-19 vaccine. The repertoire was sequenced with immunoSEQ multiplex PCR; TCRdb's copy has only in-frame clones and lacks some. The sample contains about 180,000 clones, roughly 90% of which appear only once. The sample consisted of peripheral blood, taken on day 0 of AZD1222 vaccination. The receptors derive from an adult in good health.

This clone was counted once. The chain is built from TRBV4-2 and TRBJ2-1; 10 bases fit TRBD2. The V gene's germline CDR1 is LGHNA and CDR2 YNFKEQ. There are 17 residues in the CDR3. With V trimmed by 4 bases and J by 3 bases, 9 bases remained unmatched. CDR3 sequence reads: CASSLGLAEVVYNEQFF. CDR3 in DNA: TGTGCCAGCAGCCTCGGACTAGCGGAGGTTGTCTACAATGAGCAGTTCTTC.

The gene calls are TRBV18 and TRBJ1-1; TRBD1 aligns across 8 bases. This CDR3 contains 16 residues. In germline, CDR1 is KGHSH, CDR2 LQKENI. V gave up 5 bases and J gave up 3 bases; unmatched junction bases: 11. The CDR3 reads CASSSSRTGLYTEAFF. DNA of the CDR3: TGTGCCAGCTCATCGAGCAGGACAGGGTTATACACTGAAGCTTTCTTT. Filled out from reference TRBV18 and TRBJ1-1, the complete variable domain reads NAGVMQNPRHLVRRRGQEARLRCSPMKGHSHVYWYRQLPEEGLKFMVYLQKENIIDESGMPKERFSAEFPKEGPSILRIQQVVRGDSAAYFCASSSSRTGLYTEAFFGQGTRLTVV.

The chain recombines TRBV28 with TRBJ2-5; unclear D gene. Germline CDR1 MDHEN, CDR2 SYDVKM. The CDR3 is made up of 13 amino acids. Trimming left V 8 bases short and J 0 bases short, with 10 bases between. The chain's CDR3 is CASSLLNQETQYF. The CDR3 bases are TGTGCCAGCTCCCTTTTGAACCAAGAGACCCAGTACTTC.

J is TRBJ1-1 and V is TRBV7-2; no clear D gene. V lost 1 base, J lost 1 base, and 7 bases lay in between. The CDR3 consists of 14 residues. CDR1 is SGHTA and CDR2 is FQGNSA in the germline V gene. DNA of the CDR3: TGTGCCAGCAGCTTAGGACCGTCGAACACTGAAGCTTTCTTT. Its translation is CASSLGPSNTEAFF. Using reference TRBV7-2 and TRBJ1-1 for the parts outside the CDR3, the full variable domain is GAGVSQSPSNKVTEKGKDVELRCDPISGHTALYWYRQSLGQGLEFLIYFQGNSAPDKSGLPSDRFSAERTGGSVSTLTIQRTQQEDSAVYLCASSLGPSNTEAFFGQGTRLTVV.

This chain links TRBV4-1 with TRBJ1-4, with 10 bases aligning to TRBD1. The V and J ends lost 4 bases and 3 bases, in that order; junction bases with no gene match: 11. The CDR3 consists of 18 residues. CDR1 is MGHRA and CDR2 is YSYEKL in the germline V gene. This CDR3 reads CASSRATGTGVPNEKLFF. CDR3 coding DNA: TGCGCCAGCAGCCGAGCAACCGGGACAGGGGTTCCTAATGAAAAACTGTTTTTT.

This chain joins TRBV5-8 and TRBJ2-1; a possible D gene is TRBD2 (6 bases). There are 16 residues in the CDR3. Trimming removed 3 bases at V and 7 bases at J, with 20 bases between. CDR1 SGHTS and CDR2 YDEGEE come from the germline V gene. The CDR3 sequence: CASSSSLGTAKNEQFF. The CDR3, as DNA: TGTGCCAGCAGCTCCAGCCTCGGGACTGCTAAGAATGAGCAGTTCTTC.

The chain couples TRBV6-5 to TRBJ1-1, with 7 bases aligning to TRBD1. The CDR3 runs to 15 residues. From germline, CDR1 is MNHEY and CDR2 SVGAGI. V was pared by 8 bases and J by 4 bases, with 13 bases of the junction left unmatched. This chain's CDR3 is CASELDGAGGTEAFF. As DNA, the CDR3 is TGTGCCAGCGAACTTGATGGGGCAGGGGGCACTGAAGCTTTCTTT.